This passage covers 25 T cell receptor beta chains from one sample sequenced in a study of T cell repertoires in cytomegalovirus infection. These receptors' antigens are unknown. TCRdb independently ran MiXCR on the reads; one entry per CDR3 protein. The data contain approximately 1,000,000 distinct CDR3 sequences, roughly 31% of them singletons. This specimen consisted of cultured CD8+ T cells from PBMCs, obtained from culture after CMV antigen stimulation. The receptors here all came from a human donor in good health (CMV status not recorded). Some clones in this sample may be carry-over from other donors' samples.

This clonotype was detected ten times or more. The chain employs TRBV7-2 and TRBJ2-2, with 8 bases lining up with TRBD1. This CDR3 has 17 residues. The V segment lost 4 bases and the J segment 0 bases; nucleotides outside the gene matches: 7. The germline gives CDR1 SGHTA, CDR2 FQGNSA. In DNA, the CDR3 is TGTGCCAGCAGCTCCCCCGGACAGGGAGCGAACACCGGGGAGCTGTTTTTT. It is translated as CASSSPGQGANTGELFF.

V and J are TRBV6-6 and TRBJ2-5, with a weak D call TRBD1 (6 bases). Trimming left V 2 bases short and J 5 bases short, with 15 bases between. Germline V gives CDR1 MNHNY, CDR2 SVGAGI (reference sequence). The CDR3 sequence is 15 residues long. For the CDR3, the DNA is TGTGCCAGCAGTTACACCGGACAGCTTGAGGAGACCCAGTACTTC. Protein sequence: CASSYTGQLEETQYF.

The table lists this clonotype with a few counts. CDR3 bases: TGCGCCAGCAGCCAAGAGGCGCGGCCCTTGGGCACTGAAGCTTTCTTT. Amino acids: CASSQEARPLGTEAFF. The chain is built from TRBV4-1 and TRBJ1-1; no reliable D call. The CDR3 length is 16 residues. Trimming removed 0 bases from V and 4 bases from J, with 15 bases in between. Germline V gives CDR1 MGHRA, CDR2 YSYEKL.

The J gene is TRBJ2-3, the V gene TRBV4-2; 7 nucleotides agree with TRBD2. CDR1 is LGHNA, CDR2 YNFKEQ, per germline. Losses at the gene ends were 1 base for V and 1 base for J; bases not matched to a gene: 8. The CDR3 runs 17 residues. The CDR3 DNA reads TGTGCCAGCAGCCAAGTGGAGCGGGGAAGGGGCACAGATACGCAGTATTTT. This sequence encodes CASSQVERGRGTDTQYF.

This clonotype occurred once. The chain couples TRBV28 to TRBJ2-2, with 9 bases lining up with TRBD2. The CDR3 has 18 amino acids. Trimming cost V 6 bases and J 3 bases; bases outside gene matches: 14. In germline, CDR1 is MDHEN, CDR2 SYDVKM. This chain's CDR3 is CASRSAVLAGDYTGELFF. The CDR3 DNA sequence: TGTGCCAGCAGGTCGGCTGTTTTAGCGGGGGATTACACCGGGGAGCTGTTTTTT.

This clonotype was detected only once. The chain joins TRBV29-1 to TRBJ2-5; D perhaps matches TRBD1 (6 bases). V dropped 0 bases and J dropped 4 bases, with 18 bases sitting between them. Per the germline V gene, CDR1 is SQVTM and CDR2 is ANQGSEA. The CDR3 contains 16 residues. CDR3 region: CSVEDRDKYVGETQYF. The CDR3 DNA follows: TGCAGCGTTGAAGATAGGGACAAATACGTCGGAGAGACCCAGTACTTC.

This clonotype has more than one count but fewer than ten. This sequence joins TRBV7-9 and TRBJ1-4; weak D call: TRBD1 (5 bases). The germline V gene has CDR1 SEHNR and CDR2 FQNEAQ (reference sequence). There are 13 residues in the CDR3. V dropped 3 bases and J dropped 8 bases, with 10 bases sitting between them. The CDR3 bases are TGTGCCAGCAGCTTGGTCAGGGTGGAAAAACTGTTTTTT. It encodes CASSLVRVEKLFF.

V is TRBV27 and J is TRBJ1-2; 12 bases agree with TRBD1. Germline V CDR1 and CDR2: MNHEY, SMNVEV (reference sequence). J lost 2 bases, V lost 0 bases, and 1 base had no gene match. This CDR3 region has 16 residues. CDR3 loop: CASSLSGQGANYGYTF. DNA for the CDR3: TGTGCCAGCAGTTTATCGGGACAGGGGGCAAACTATGGCTACACCTTC.

This clonotype was detected many times. The genes are TRBV12-3 or TRBV12-4 and TRBJ2-1; D perhaps matches TRBD2 (5 bases). The CDR3 extends over 15 amino acids. V dropped 4 bases and J dropped 3 bases, with 13 bases sitting between them. CDR3 nucleotides: TGTGCCAGCAGTTACGGGAACCCATTCTACAATGAGCAGTTCTTC. Encoded protein: CASSYGNPFYNEQFF.

This chain joins TRBV10-3 and TRBJ1-2, with TRBD1 as a possible D gene (5 bases). The CDR3 consists of 14 residues. The V end was cut by 6 bases, the J end by 6 bases, with 17 bases between. Germline V gene sequence: CDR1 ENHRY, CDR2 SYGVKD. The CDR3: CAIRIQEPHNGYTF. CDR3 in DNA: TGTGCCATCAGAATACAGGAACCACATAATGGCTACACCTTC.

This clonotype has just a few counts. The chain links TRBV6-6 to TRBJ2-1; D possibly corresponds to TRBD2 (5 bases). CDR1 and CDR2 from the germline V gene are MNHNY and SVGAGI (reference sequence). Trimming took off 0 bases at V and 0 bases at J, with 18 bases between the two ends. The CDR3 consists of 19 residues. In DNA, the CDR3 is TGTGCCAGCAGTTACTCGATCGGCTCGGGGAGTCACTCCTACAATGAGCAGTTCTTC. Protein sequence: CASSYSIGSGSHSYNEQFF.

This clonotype was counted at least ten times. The chain uses TRBV7-2 and TRBJ1-1, with D uncertain. This CDR3 is built from 13 residues. Per germline, CDR1 SGHTA and CDR2 FQGNSA. Trimming left V 2 bases short and J 0 bases short, with 4 bases between. The CDR3: CASSLLVNTEAFF. CDR3 nucleotide sequence: TGTGCCAGCAGCTTATTGGTGAACACTGAAGCTTTCTTT.

This clonotype was counted only a few times. V usage is TRBV11-1 and J usage is TRBJ2-1; TRBD2 matches at 9 bases. The junction had 7 bases not matched to a gene; V was cut back by 5 bases and J by 5 bases. Germline V gene sequence: CDR1 SGHAT, CDR2 FQDESV (reference sequence). This CDR3 is 15 amino acids long. CDR3 DNA: TGTGCCAGCAGCACTCTAGCGGGGAGGAACAATGAGCAGTTCTTC. Protein product: CASSTLAGRNNEQFF.

The CDR3 DNA is TGTGCCAGCAGCTTGGATCGGGACGAGCAGTACTTC. It encodes CASSLDRDEQYF. This chain uses TRBV5-4 with TRBJ2-7; D gene unclear. Germline lookup yields CDR1 SGHNT and CDR2 YYREEE (reference sequence). Trimming removed 0 bases at V and 5 bases at J, with 6 bases between. This CDR3 has 12 residues. The full variable domain, in which reference TRBV5-4 and TRBJ2-7 provide the parts outside the CDR3, is ETGVTQSPTHLIKTRGQQVTLRCSSQSGHNTVSWYQQALGQGPQFIFQYYREEENGRGNFPPRFSGLQFPNYSSELNVNALELDDSALYLCASSLDRDEQYFGPGTRLTVT.

In its sample, this clonotype was seen a few times. The J gene is TRBJ1-2, the V gene TRBV6-6; weak D call: TRBD1 (5 bases). This CDR3 comprises 15 residues. Germline lookup yields CDR1 MNHNY and CDR2 SVGAGI (reference sequence). Trimming shortened V by 0 bases and J by 4 bases, and 12 bases separated the two germline ends. The chain's CDR3 is CASSYSGGGAYGYTF. In nucleotides, the CDR3 is TGTGCCAGCAGTTACTCGGGGGGAGGGGCCTATGGCTACACCTTC.

This chain links TRBV27 with TRBJ2-6; 7 nucleotides match TRBD1. Trimming removed 5 bases from V and 2 bases from J; junction bases left unmatched: 15. The CDR3 covers 19 residues. The V gene's germline CDR1 is MNHEY and CDR2 SMNVEV (reference sequence). Here the CDR3 DNA reads TGTGCCAGCAGTCCACACCGTACAGGGGTTAACCCTGGGGCCAACGTCCTGACTTTC. Its protein is CASSPHRTGVNPGANVLTF.

This clonotype was seen a few times. This sequence joins TRBV5-6 and TRBJ1-3; TRBD1 might be the D (5 bases). V was pared by 1 base and J by 3 bases, with 17 bases between. CDR3 length: 17 amino acids. The germline V gene encodes CDR1 SGHDT and CDR2 YYEEEE. The CDR3, as DNA: TGTGCCAGCAGCTTGATTGAGGGGCCAGTTGTTGGAAACACCATATATTTT. Translating gives CASSLIEGPVVGNTIYF.

The J gene is TRBJ2-7, the V gene TRBV6-1, with a tentative D call TRBD1 (5 bases). V shed 10 bases and J shed 7 bases, with 14 bases lying between them. Germline CDR1 and CDR2: MNHNS and SASEGT. The length of the CDR3 is 11 residues. CDR3 amino acids: CATSPPGEQYV. As DNA, the CDR3 is TGTGCCACTTCCCCCCCAGGGGAGCAGTACGTC.

The chain joins TRBV4-2 to TRBJ2-5; a possible D gene is TRBD1 (5 bases). The CDR3 contains 16 residues. V lost 4 bases and J lost 7, with 22 bases in between. Per the germline V gene, CDR1 is LGHNA and CDR2 is YNFKEQ. CDR3 in amino acids: CASSPGYSGALGTQYF. The CDR3 bases are TGTGCCAGCAGCCCAGGGTATAGTGGGGCCCTGGGGACCCAGTACTTC.

The rearrangement joins TRBV7-8 to TRBJ2-1; maybe TRBD2 (5 bases). The V gene lost 5 bases and the J gene lost 8 bases, with 16 bases spanning the gap. The CDR3 contains 14 residues. The V gene's germline CDR1 is SGHVS and CDR2 FQNEAQ. The chain's CDR3 is CASSPQTHGDEQFF. The CDR3 DNA reads as TGTGCCAGCAGCCCCCAGACCCACGGGGATGAGCAGTTCTTC.

The chain is built from TRBV6-6 and TRBJ2-7; D is uncertain. Trimming pared 0 bases from V and 2 bases from J, leaving 5 bases between. Germline CDR1 MNHNY, CDR2 SVGAGI (reference sequence). The CDR3 extends over 13 amino acids. CDR3 region: CASSYSTPYEQYV. The CDR3 DNA reads as TGTGCCAGCAGTTACTCGACACCCTACGAGCAGTACGTC.

This clonotype was observed a handful of times. The chain is built from TRBV7-9 and TRBJ1-1, with D uncertain. V dropped 1 base and J dropped 8 bases, with 8 bases sitting between them. CDR1 is SEHNR and CDR2 is FQNEAQ in the germline V gene (reference sequence). CDR3 length: 12 amino acids. The CDR3 DNA is TGTGCCAGCAGCTTAGAGCGGAAGGAAGCTTTCTTT. Protein sequence: CASSLERKEAFF.

This clonotype was seen only a few times. This chain links TRBV25-1 with TRBJ1-3; no clear D gene. V shed 6 bases and J shed 4 bases, with 19 bases lying between them. This CDR3 contains 16 residues. Germline V lookup: CDR1 MGHDK, CDR2 SYGVNS. CDR3 protein: CASSEEGRKFGNTIYF. The CDR3 region has the DNA TGTGCCAGCAGCGAAGAGGGCAGAAAATTCGGAAACACCATATATTTT. Complete variable domain (other parts from reference TRBV25-1 and TRBJ1-3): EADIYQTPRYLVIGTGKKITLECSQTMGHDKMYWYQQDPGMELHLIHYSYGVNSTEKGDLSSESTVSRIRTEHFPLTLESARPSHTSQYLCASSEEGRKFGNTIYFGEGSWLTVV.

This chain links TRBV6-1 with TRBJ1-1; D remains ambiguous. CDR1 and CDR2 from the germline V gene are MNHNS and SASEGT. The V end was cut by 3 bases, the J end by 8 bases, with 19 bases between. The CDR3 has 15 residues. Here the CDR3 reads CASSEPTAVNKEAFF. Here the CDR3 DNA reads TGTGCCAGCAGTGAGCCGACCGCAGTCAACAAGGAAGCTTTCTTT.

This clonotype came up a few times. The rearrangement uses TRBV7-9 and TRBJ2-3, with TRBD1 as a possible D gene (6 bases). The ends were cut back, 5 bases at V and 1 base at J, with 13 bases in the middle. The germline V gene encodes CDR1 SEHNR and CDR2 FQNEAQ (reference sequence). This CDR3 spans 15 amino acids. CDR3 sequence reads: CASSRDRIGTDTQYF. The DNA for the CDR3 is TGTGCCAGCAGCCGCGACAGGATTGGCACAGATACGCAGTATTTT.